Presented here are 28 T cell receptor beta chains from one specimen sequenced in a study of cytomegalovirus exposure and HLA in healthy donors. Primers for the PCR totalled 60 Vbeta and 13 Jbeta. Some clones are missing from TCRdb's copy, which holds only in-frame ones; the method was immunoSEQ multiplex PCR. Found here are about 97,000 clones, around 85% of them singletons; the top ten hold under 5.5%. Sequences were obtained from PBMCs. These receptors were collected from a man in his forties in good health and CMV-seropositive.

The table lists this clone with a count of one. This chain connects TRBV7-2 to TRBJ2-7, with D perhaps TRBD1 (5 bases). Germline CDR1 and CDR2: SGHTA and FQGNSA. This CDR3 has 16 amino acids. Trimming took off 1 base at V and 0 bases at J, with 13 bases between the two ends. CDR3 region: CASSLGGTMSSYEQYF. The CDR3 nucleotides read TGTGCCAGCAGCTTAGGGGGCACCATGAGCTCCTACGAGCAGTACTTC. Variable domain in full (rest from reference TRBV7-2 and TRBJ2-7): GAGVSQSPSNKVTEKGKDVELRCDPISGHTALYWYRQSLGQGLEFLIYFQGNSAPDKSGLPSDRFSAERTGGSVSTLTIQRTQQEDSAVYLCASSLGGTMSSYEQYFGPGTRLTVT.

The CDR3 region is CASSVFGTEYNEQFF. The DNA for the CDR3 is TGTGCCAGCAGCGTATTCGGGACAGAGTACAATGAGCAGTTCTTC. The genes are TRBV9 and TRBJ2-1; TRBD1 agrees at 7 bases. In germline, CDR1 is SGDLS, CDR2 YYNGEE. The CDR3 is made up of 15 amino acids. The V segment lost 1 base and the J segment 4 bases; nucleotides outside the gene matches: 5.

This chain uses TRBV19 with TRBJ1-1, with 7 positions matching TRBD1. CDR1 and CDR2 from the germline V gene are LNHDA and SQIVND (reference sequence). The CDR3 length is 16 residues. Trimming cost V 4 bases and J 0 bases; bases outside gene matches: 8. The CDR3 DNA reads as TGTGCCAGTAGTAAGACAGGGATTGGTTTGAACACTGAAGCTTTCTTT. Translation gives CASSKTGIGLNTEAFF. Together with reference TRBV19 and TRBJ1-1, the CDR3 gives the full variable domain: DGGITQSPKYLFRKEGQNVTLSCEQNLNHDAMYWYRQDPGQGLRLIYYSQIVNDFQKGDIAEGYSVSREKKESFPLTVTSAQKNPTAFYLCASSKTGIGLNTEAFFGQGTRLTVV.

CDR3 loop: CASSLVLTGGGPSNEQFF. In DNA, the CDR3 is TGCGCCAGCAGCTTGGTTCTGACAGGGGGGGGGCCCTCCAATGAGCAGTTCTTC. The chain couples TRBV5-1 to TRBJ2-1, with 9 bases aligning to TRBD1. CDR3 length: 18 amino acids. The germline gives CDR1 SGHRS, CDR2 YFSETQ. V lost 0 bases and J lost 6; bases outside the gene matches: 13.

For this clone: At one of its ends the junction is not consistent with the germline gene, which may arise from a read error. V is TRBV7-9 and J is TRBJ2-7; a possible D gene is TRBD1 (6 bases). The CDR3 spans 12 residues. In germline, CDR1 is SEHNR, CDR2 FQNEAQ (reference sequence). Here the CDR3 reads CSSSLVQGEQYF. The CDR3 DNA reads TGTTCCAGCAGCTTAGTCCAGGGGGAGCAGTACTTC.

V usage is TRBV27 and J usage is TRBJ2-1; maybe TRBD2 (7 bases). V lost 5 bases, J lost 0 bases, and 14 bases lay in between. CDR1 MNHEY and CDR2 SMNVEV come from the germline V gene (reference sequence). The CDR3 is made up of 16 amino acids. Here the CDR3 reads CASSLEGGSSYNEQFF. In DNA form, the CDR3 reads TGTGCCAGCAGTCTAGAGGGGGGGAGCTCCTACAATGAGCAGTTCTTC.

The chain employs TRBV7-2 and TRBJ1-4; D gene uncertain. The V end was cut by 3 bases, the J end by 5 bases, with 13 bases between. The CDR3 has 15 residues. Germline values: CDR1 SGHTA, CDR2 FQGNSA. The CDR3 region is CASSFRPPGNEKLFF. The CDR3 bases are TGTGCCAGCAGCTTCCGGCCCCCGGGAAATGAAAAACTGTTTTTT. Using reference TRBV7-2 and TRBJ1-4 for the parts outside the CDR3, the full variable domain is GAGVSQSPSNKVTEKGKDVELRCDPISGHTALYWYRQSLGQGLEFLIYFQGNSAPDKSGLPSDRFSAERTGGSVSTLTIQRTQQEDSAVYLCASSFRPPGNEKLFFGSGTQLSVL.

V gene TRBV5-1 combines with J gene TRBJ2-1; D uncertain. Trimming stripped 4 bases from V and 4 bases from J, with 9 bases between. The CDR3 totals 13 residues. Per germline, CDR1 SGHRS and CDR2 YFSETQ. The CDR3 loop is CASSPVPYNEQFF. DNA of the CDR3: TGCGCCAGCAGCCCTGTCCCTTACAATGAGCAGTTCTTC.

The V call is TRBV5-1, the J call TRBJ2-1, with a possible D match to TRBD1 (6 bases). V was cut by 0 bases and J by 0 bases, with 16 bases left in between. Germline lookup yields CDR1 SGHRS and CDR2 YFSETQ. This CDR3 is built from 18 residues. In nucleotides, the CDR3 is TGCGCCAGCAGCTTGGCCTTCGGTGGCAGGGGCTCCTACAATGAGCAGTTCTTC. Amino acid sequence: CASSLAFGGRGSYNEQFF.

This rearrangement joins TRBV5-4 to TRBJ2-1, with D maybe TRBD1 (5 bases). The CDR3 is made up of 14 amino acids. The germline V gene encodes CDR1 SGHNT and CDR2 YYREEE (reference sequence). The ends were cut back, 4 bases at V and 6 bases at J, with 14 bases in the middle. The DNA of the CDR3 is TGTGCCAGCAGCGAGACAGTTTTTCGCAATGAGCAGTTCTTC. It translates to CASSETVFRNEQFF.

This chain uses TRBV4-1 with TRBJ2-7, with D unresolved. This CDR3 contains 14 residues. V was trimmed by 0 bases and J by 6 bases, leaving 12 bases between them. CDR1 MGHRA and CDR2 YSYEKL come from the germline V gene. CDR3 loop: CASSQDRSPLEQYF. CDR3 bases: TGCGCCAGCAGCCAAGATCGGTCGCCCCTCGAGCAGTACTTC.

This chain joins TRBV5-1 and TRBJ2-5; 9 nucleotides agree with TRBD1. The J call could be wrong; TRBJ2-7 is a better fit for the DNA end. This CDR3 is built from 14 residues. The germline V gene encodes CDR1 SGHRS and CDR2 YFSETQ. The DNA of the CDR3 is TGCGCCAGCAGTGCCGGGACAGGGTCCTACGAGCAGTACTTC. Translated: CASSAGTGSYEQYF.

V gene TRBV21-1 combines with J gene TRBJ2-5; no check of the table's D call, TRBD2, against the DNA was made. TRBV21-1 is an annotated pseudogene. The CDR3 totals 20 residues. The CDR3 reads CASSNKEVRELATPKETQYF. The CDR3 nucleotides are TGTGCCAGCAGCAATAAGGAAGTCCGGGAACTAGCTACTCCCAAAGAGACCCAGTACTTC.

V is TRBV5-1 and J is TRBJ1-6; D is perhaps TRBD1 (6 bases). The CDR3 covers 16 residues. Germline CDR1 SGHRS, CDR2 YFSETQ. The V gene lost 1 base and the J gene lost 5 bases, with 13 bases spanning the gap. The CDR3 loop is CASSLQPTGNNSPLHF. The CDR3 coding sequence is TGCGCCAGCAGCTTGCAGCCGACAGGAAATAATTCACCCCTCCACTTT.

The chain employs TRBV27 and TRBJ2-1; a possible D gene is TRBD2 (6 bases). CDR1 and CDR2 from the germline V gene are MNHEY and SMNVEV (reference sequence). There are 13 residues in the CDR3. V dropped 3 bases and J dropped 7 bases, with 10 bases sitting between them. CDR3 sequence (DNA): TGTGCCAGCAGTTTTGCGGGAATGAATGAGCAGTTCTTC. Encoded protein: CASSFAGMNEQFF.

V is TRBV7-9 and J is TRBJ1-1, with no clear D. The CDR3 runs 14 residues. Trimming took off 0 bases at V and 8 bases at J, with 13 bases between the two ends. The germline V gene has CDR1 SEHNR and CDR2 FQNEAQ (reference sequence). The chain's CDR3 is CASSLAKAGSEAFF. The CDR3 nucleotides are TGTGCCAGCAGCTTAGCGAAGGCAGGCTCAGAAGCTTTCTTT.

The gene calls are TRBV28 and TRBJ2-1, with TRBD1 matching over 8 bases. V shed 4 bases and J 3 bases; nucleotides not matched to a gene: 5. The V gene's germline CDR1 is MDHEN and CDR2 SYDVKM. The CDR3 runs to 15 residues. The CDR3 sequence is CASSSPGQDYNEQFF. CDR3 DNA sequence: TGTGCCAGCAGTTCCCCGGGACAGGACTACAATGAGCAGTTCTTC.

The CDR3 reads CASSTTGEIYGYTF. In nucleotides, the CDR3 is TGTGCCAGTAGTACAACAGGGGAGATCTATGGCTACACCTTC. This sequence joins TRBV19 and TRBJ1-2; 7 nucleotides line up with TRBD1. The CDR3 totals 14 residues. CDR1 is LNHDA, CDR2 SQIVND, per germline (reference sequence). J gave up 4 bases and V 4 bases, and 6 bases lay outside the gene matches.

V gene TRBV5-1 combines with J gene TRBJ1-2; 9 bases fit TRBD1. This CDR3 has 18 residues. The trim removed 4 bases at V and 1 base at J, leaving 14 bases unmatched. Germline CDR1 reads SGHRS; CDR2 reads YFSETQ. The DNA for the CDR3 is TGCGCCAGCAGCCCGGACAGGGGCCATTCTAAATTTAACTATGGCTACACCTTC. It translates to CASSPDRGHSKFNYGYTF.

The CDR3 DNA reads TGTGCCAGCAGCTTATTTTCTCGCGAGCAGTACTTC. Protein product: CASSLFSREQYF. This chain connects TRBV5-6 to TRBJ2-7; D gene unclear. Deletions cut 2 bases from V and 6 bases from J, with 9 bases between. Germline lookup yields CDR1 SGHDT and CDR2 YYEEEE. This CDR3 comprises 12 residues.

The rearrangement uses TRBV7-6 and TRBJ2-2; the match to TRBD2 covers 7 bases. CDR3 length: 16 amino acids. The J segment lost 0 bases and the V segment lost 1 base, leaving 2 bases of the junction unmatched. Germline CDR1 SGHVS, CDR2 FNYEAQ. The CDR3 nucleotides are TGTGCCAGCAGCTTAGGCCTAGCGGCGAACACCGGGGAGCTGTTTTTT. It codes for CASSLGLAANTGELFF.

J is TRBJ1-1 and V is TRBV5-1, with 7 bases fitting TRBD1. The V gene's germline CDR1 is SGHRS and CDR2 YFSETQ. The CDR3 loop spans 15 amino acids. V trimming: 0 bases; J trimming: 3 bases; junction bases outside the gene matches: 5. CDR3 sequence: CASSLATGAHTEAFF. The CDR3 DNA sequence: TGCGCCAGCAGCTTGGCCACAGGGGCGCACACTGAAGCTTTCTTT.

The rearrangement joins TRBV6-1 to TRBJ2-4; the D is unclear. Germline V CDR1 and CDR2: MNHNS, SASEGT. V lost 4 bases, J lost 3 bases, and 13 bases lay in between. This CDR3 contains 15 residues. The CDR3 nucleotides read TGTGCCAGCAGTGGAGCGCACAGCTACAAAAACATTCAGTACTTC. Amino acid sequence: CASSGAHSYKNIQYF.

V and J are TRBV19 and TRBJ1-2, with 8 bases fitting TRBD1. The junction had 8 bases not matched to a gene; V was cut back by 7 bases and J by 4 bases. Looked up from germline, CDR1 is LNHDA and CDR2 is SQIVND (reference sequence). CDR3 length: 14 residues. CDR3 region: CASTKGTGSYGYTF. The DNA for the CDR3 is TGTGCCAGTACCAAAGGGACAGGCTCCTATGGCTACACCTTC.

This sequence joins TRBV28 and TRBJ1-1; D gene uncertain. CDR1 MDHEN and CDR2 SYDVKM come from the germline V gene. CDR3 length: 13 amino acids. V was trimmed by 2 bases and J by 5 bases, leaving 9 bases between them. The CDR3 region is CASSLQYGTEAFF. CDR3 DNA sequence: TGTGCCAGCAGTTTACAGTACGGGACTGAAGCTTTCTTT. The full variable domain, completed using reference TRBV28 and TRBJ1-1, is DVKVTQSSRYLVKRTGEKVFLECVQDMDHENMFWYRQDPGLGLRLIYFSYDVKMKEKGDIPEGYSVSREKKERFSLILESASTNQTSMYLCASSLQYGTEAFFGQGTRLTVV.

There are a few counts of this clone. The chain employs TRBV6-5 and TRBJ1-6; D is possibly TRBD1 (5 bases). The CDR3 totals 14 residues. CDR1 is MNHEY and CDR2 is SVGAGI in the germline V gene. The ends were cut back, 0 bases at V and 6 bases at J, with 6 bases in the middle. CDR3 in amino acids: CASSYSGRNSPLHF. CDR3 sequence (DNA): TGTGCCAGCAGTTACTCGGGGCGTAATTCACCCCTCCACTTT.

The chain couples TRBV5-1 to TRBJ2-5; TRBD2 matches 7 bases. V lost 2 bases to trimming and J lost 5 bases; unmatched junction nucleotides: 9. Germline V gene lookup returns CDR1 SGHRS and CDR2 YFSETQ. The CDR3 sequence is 15 residues long. The CDR3 nucleotides read TGCGCCAGCAGCTTAAGGGCGGGAGTCTCGGAGACCCAGTACTTC. It yields the protein CASSLRAGVSETQYF.

This clone was observed a few times. Other nucleotide sequences in the sample specify the same CDR3. This sequence joins TRBV2 and TRBJ1-2; 9 bases match TRBD1. The V segment lost 8 bases and the J segment 8 bases; nucleotides outside the gene matches: 6. Germline V gene data show CDR1 as SNHLY and CDR2 as FYNNEI. The CDR3 is made up of 12 amino acids. The CDR3 DNA reads as TGTGCCAGCCGCGGGACAGGGAGCGGCTACACCTTC. Translated, it gives CASRGTGSGYTF.